This T cell receptor (beta chain) was observed in a study of blood T cell repertoires in COVID-19. Study details: Whether acute or convalescent, the COVID-19 samples came from the United States, Italy and Spain. Sources were T cells, B-cell-depleted T cells, or PBMCs; the material itself was cDNA or gDNA.

Trimming removed 4 bases at V and 8 bases at J, with 13 bases between. The germline V gene has CDR1 SGHRS and CDR2 YFSETQ. CDR3 length equals 13 residues. In the authors' methods: Estimates of nucleated cell counts were drawn from the amplification of reference gene primers. Assay: immunoSEQ multiplex PCR; the TCRdb copy retains only in-frame clones and omits some. V, J and clone size were drawn from that table, and D and trimming were deduced from the DNA. Of about 200,000 clones listed, 88% are singletons. This receptor was identified in a man aged 40-49 years with active or convalescent COVID-19. The chain joins TRBV5-1 to TRBJ1-3; D might be TRBD1 (5 bases). Sequences were obtained from peripheral blood. Here the CDR3 DNA reads TGCGCCAGCAGCGCCGACAGCGTGGACACCATATATTTT. It encodes CASSADSVDTIYF.